The 30 T cell receptor beta chains presented below share a single source sample, sequenced in a study of blood T cell repertoires in COVID-19. Sequencing was performed with immunoSEQ multiplex PCR; in TCRdb, only in-frame clones are kept and a portion is missing. The repertoire holds under 100,000 clones, under 85% seen once, with roughly 3.2% in the top ten. Material: peripheral blood. The origin of the receptors is an elderly woman with COVID-19, enrolled during active disease.

The DNA for the CDR3 is TGTGCCAGCAGCCGAGGGACAGGGGCCTACAATGAGCAGTTCTTC. Translating it yields CASSRGTGAYNEQFF. The chain combines TRBV7-6 with TRBJ2-1; TRBD1 agrees at 10 bases. CDR1 is SGHVS, CDR2 FNYEAQ, per germline. The ends lost 5 bases at V and 2 bases at J; junction bases unmatched: 3. The CDR3 spans 15 residues.

The chain carries TRBV10-2 and TRBJ1-4; 9 bases line up with TRBD1. CDR1 is WSHSY and CDR2 is SAAADI in the germline V gene. This CDR3 region has 14 residues. Trimming at V came to 7 bases and at J to 7 bases, leaving 7 bases not matched to a gene. The CDR3 here is CASNPTGGIEKLFF. CDR3 nucleotides: TGCGCCAGCAACCCGACAGGGGGAATTGAAAAACTGTTTTTT.

The chain recombines TRBV19 with TRBJ2-1, with TRBD2 identical over 10 bases. J was trimmed by 8 bases and V by 3 bases; bases with no gene match: 4. This CDR3 is 14 amino acids long. CDR1 is LNHDA, CDR2 SQIVND, per germline (reference sequence). The CDR3: CASSILAGVDEQFF. The CDR3 DNA sequence: TGTGCCAGTAGTATTCTAGCGGGAGTAGATGAGCAGTTCTTC.

The chain recombines TRBV19 with TRBJ2-7, with 7 positions matching TRBD2. CDR3 length equals 13 residues. Trimming removed 2 bases from V and 4 bases from J; junction bases left unmatched: 2. Germline V gives CDR1 LNHDA, CDR2 SQIVND (reference sequence). This chain's CDR3 is CASSIQREYEQYF. DNA of the CDR3: TGTGCCAGTAGTATACAGCGGGAATACGAGCAGTACTTC.

The chain employs TRBV11-2 and TRBJ2-5; 8 nucleotides align to TRBD1. The CDR3 extends over 15 amino acids. CDR1 SGHAT and CDR2 FQNNGV come from the germline V gene. After removal of 4 bases from V and 5 bases from J, the junction contained 9 bases not matched to a gene. Here the CDR3 DNA reads TGTGCCAGCAGCTCCTTTCGACAGGGGTGGGAGACCCAGTACTTC. Residues: CASSSFRQGWETQYF.

V is TRBV28 and J is TRBJ2-3; D is undetermined. CDR1 MDHEN and CDR2 SYDVKM come from the germline V gene. The CDR3 is 11 residues long. V shed 3 bases and J shed 6 bases, with 4 bases lying between them. The CDR3 loop is CASSLSDTQYF. The CDR3 nucleotides are TGTGCCAGCAGTTTGAGTGATACGCAGTATTTT.

The rearrangement joins TRBV9 to TRBJ1-1; 7 bases align to TRBD1. Germline-derived CDR1 and CDR2 are SGDLS and YYNGEE. V lost 3 bases to trimming and J lost 3 bases; unmatched junction nucleotides: 11. CDR3 length: 16 residues. Written as DNA, the CDR3 is TGTGCCAGCAGCGCCCCGCGAGGGGGCGCTTACACTGAAGCTTTCTTT. Translating it yields CASSAPRGGAYTEAFF.

The V gene is TRBV5-6, the J gene TRBJ2-7; possible D gene TRBD2, 6 bases. Looked up from germline, CDR1 is SGHDT and CDR2 is YYEEEE. Trimming removed 2 bases at V and 0 bases at J, with 12 bases between. The CDR3 consists of 15 residues. The CDR3 is CASSFFGRDSYEQYF. CDR3 coding DNA: TGTGCCAGCAGCTTTTTTGGGCGGGACTCCTACGAGCAGTACTTC.

This clone appeared once. This chain links TRBV18 with TRBJ2-7; D possibly corresponds to TRBD1 (6 bases). This CDR3 comprises 14 residues. Germline loops: CDR1 KGHSH, CDR2 LQKENI. The V end was cut by 6 bases, the J end by 1 base, with 13 bases between. The DNA of the CDR3 is TGTGCCAGCTCTCTATCAGGGACATCCTACGAGCAGTACTTC. It encodes CASSLSGTSYEQYF.

The chain has TRBV7-9 and TRBJ2-2, with 8 bases fitting TRBD1. The V segment lost 1 base and the J segment 5 bases; nucleotides outside the gene matches: 6. From germline, CDR1 is SEHNR and CDR2 FQNEAQ (reference sequence). The CDR3 has 16 residues. CDR3 nucleotide sequence: TGTGCCAGCAGCTTAGATCGGACAGGGTGGACCGGGGAGCTGTTTTTT. It yields the protein CASSLDRTGWTGELFF. Combining the CDR3 with reference TRBV7-9 and TRBJ2-2 gives the whole variable domain DTGVSQNPRHKITKRGQNVTFRCDPISEHNRLYWYRQTLGQGPEFLTYFQNEAQLEKSRLLSDRFSAERPKGSFSTLEIQRTEQGDSAMYLCASSLDRTGWTGELFFGEGSRLTVL.

This chain links TRBV29-1 with TRBJ1-4; 7 nucleotides match TRBD1. J lost 4 bases, V lost 6 bases, and 5 bases had no gene match. Germline CDR1 SQVTM, CDR2 ANQGSEA. The length of the CDR3 is 13 residues. CDR3 DNA: TGCAGCGTGGCCGGGACAGATAATGAAAAACTGTTTTTT. This codes for CSVAGTDNEKLFF. The full variable domain, completed using reference TRBV29-1 and TRBJ1-4, is SAVISQKPSRDICQRGTSLTIQCQVDSQVTMMFWYRQQPGQSLTLIATANQGSEATYESGFVIDKFPISRPNLTFSTLTVSNMSPEDSSIYLCSVAGTDNEKLFFGSGTQLSVL.

The rearrangement uses TRBV20-1 and TRBJ2-7; 8 nucleotides line up with TRBD2. The CDR3 length is 16 residues. CDR1 DFQATT and CDR2 SNEGSKA come from the germline V gene (reference sequence). V trimming: 6 bases; J trimming: 4 bases; junction bases outside the gene matches: 17. The CDR3 protein is CSASVAGSTRSYEQYF. The CDR3 DNA follows: TGCAGTGCAAGTGTAGCGGGGAGTACCCGGTCGTACGAGCAGTACTTC.

The V gene is TRBV5-6, the J gene TRBJ2-7; D is perhaps TRBD1 (5 bases). From germline, CDR1 is SGHDT and CDR2 YYEEEE. The V gene lost 3 bases and the J gene lost 0 bases, with 16 bases spanning the gap. CDR3 size: 16 residues. The CDR3 sequence is CASSSSKQDSSYEQYF. The DNA of the CDR3 is TGTGCCAGCAGCTCAAGCAAACAGGATTCCTCCTACGAGCAGTACTTC.

The chain joins TRBV11-1 to TRBJ2-1, with unresolved D. Trimming removed 1 base at V and 7 bases at J, with 8 bases between. The CDR3 spans 13 residues. CDR1 and CDR2 from the germline V gene are SGHAT and FQDESV (reference sequence). The CDR3 DNA reads TGTGCCAGCAGCTTAGGGCGGATAAATGAGCAGTTCTTC. Encoded protein: CASSLGRINEQFF.

In this sample, this clone turned up a few times. The rearrangement uses TRBV10-3 and TRBJ2-2, with 10 bases lining up with TRBD1. The V and J ends lost 2 bases and 0 bases, in that order; junction bases with no gene match: 0. This CDR3 has 16 residues. Germline CDR1 is ENHRY and CDR2 is SYGVKD. The CDR3 loop reads CAISEGQGANTGELFF. DNA of the CDR3: TGTGCCATCAGTGAGGGACAGGGGGCGAACACCGGGGAGCTGTTTTTT.

This chain uses TRBV27 with TRBJ1-5; D call uncertain. The CDR3 is 13 residues long. CDR1 is MNHEY, CDR2 SMNVEV, per germline (reference sequence). V lost 4 bases and J 7 bases, leaving 11 bases between the germline ends. The CDR3 DNA follows: TGTGCCAGCAGTTGGGAGCGGAGACAGCCCCAGCATTTT. Translation gives CASSWERRQPQHF.

The chain couples TRBV10-2 to TRBJ2-3, with D unresolved. Germline CDR1 reads WSHSY; CDR2 reads SAAADI. There are 14 residues in the CDR3. Trimming took 9 bases from V and 2 from J, leaving 15 bases between them. Here the CDR3 reads CASSQVSPTDTQYF. The CDR3 DNA sequence: TGCGCCAGTTCTCAGGTCTCCCCCACAGATACGCAGTATTTT.

The rearrangement joins TRBV2 to TRBJ1-5, with D possibly TRBD1 on 6 matching bases. CDR1 is SNHLY and CDR2 is FYNNEI in the germline V gene. This CDR3 is 14 amino acids long. Trimming left V 3 bases short and J 6 bases short, with 12 bases between. CDR3 in amino acids: CASSESGVGQPQHF. In DNA form, the CDR3 reads TGTGCCAGCAGTGAGTCAGGGGTCGGTCAGCCCCAGCATTTT.

This clone was observed once. The rearrangement uses TRBV18 and TRBJ2-7; D is perhaps TRBD1 (6 bases). Germline V lookup: CDR1 KGHSH, CDR2 LQKENI. CDR3 length equals 17 residues. V dropped 6 bases and J dropped 3 bases, with 24 bases sitting between them. CDR3 nucleotide sequence: TGTGCCAGCTCGGAGGCTCTGGCAGGGGCGGGTCGCTACGAGCAGTACTTC. It specifies CASSEALAGAGRYEQYF.

The chain recombines TRBV3-1 (or the pseudogene TRBV3-2) with TRBJ2-1; weak D call: TRBD2 (5 bases). Germline V gives CDR1 LGHDT, CDR2 YNNKEL (reference sequence). The CDR3 is made up of 15 amino acids. V was cut by 5 bases and J by 0 bases, with 11 bases left in between. The CDR3 loop reads CASSRVGSSYNEQFF. DNA for the CDR3: TGTGCCAGCAGCAGGGTTGGGAGCTCCTACAATGAGCAGTTCTTC.

The rearrangement links TRBV7-8 to TRBJ1-4, with TRBD1 identical over 8 bases. This CDR3 has 15 amino acids. With 4 bases clipped from V and 1 base from J, the junction kept 2 bases outside the gene matches. CDR1 and CDR2 (germline): SGHVS, FQNEAQ. The CDR3 bases are TGTGCCAGCAGCTCGGACAGGGTAACTAATGAAAAACTGTTTTTT. It translates to CASSSDRVTNEKLFF.

This clone was seen a handful of times. This chain connects TRBV18 to TRBJ2-7; D is unresolved. V was clipped by 2 bases and J by 4 bases, with 9 bases between them. The CDR3 spans 13 residues. Germline V CDR1 and CDR2: KGHSH, LQKENI. The CDR3 region is CASSPVTYYEQYF. The CDR3 DNA sequence: TGTGCCAGCTCACCAGTCACCTATTACGAGCAGTACTTC.

The rearrangement uses TRBV20-1 and TRBJ1-4; TRBD1 might be the D (5 bases). CDR3 length: 11 residues. Deletions cut 7 bases from V and 8 bases from J, with 11 bases between. Germline loops: CDR1 DFQATT, CDR2 SNEGSKA (reference sequence). Here the CDR3 DNA reads TGCAGTGATGGAGGGGTCGAAAAACTGTTTTTT. Its translation is CSDGGVEKLFF.

The V gene is TRBV4-1, the J gene TRBJ2-5, with TRBD1 as a possible D gene (5 bases). CDR3 size: 15 residues. CDR1 and CDR2 (germline): MGHRA, YSYEKL. V was cut by 4 bases and J by 5 bases, with 17 bases left in between. The DNA for the CDR3 is TGCGCCAGCAGCCCCCGTAAAGTCGCAGGGGAGACCCAGTACTTC. It codes for CASSPRKVAGETQYF.

V is TRBV7-2 and J is TRBJ2-1, with 8 bases that match TRBD2. From germline, CDR1 is SGHTA and CDR2 FQGNSA. CDR3 size: 18 residues. Trimming at V came to 0 bases and at J to 2 bases, leaving 9 bases not matched to a gene. The CDR3 bases are TGTGCCAGCAGCTTAGCTGCGGGGGGTCCTCCGCCCTACAATGAGCAGTTCTTC. It codes for CASSLAAGGPPPYNEQFF. Together with reference TRBV7-2 and TRBJ2-1, the CDR3 gives the full variable domain: GAGVSQSPSNKVTEKGKDVELRCDPISGHTALYWYRQSLGQGLEFLIYFQGNSAPDKSGLPSDRFSAERTGGSVSTLTIQRTQQEDSAVYLCASSLAAGGPPPYNEQFFGPGTRLTVL.

V is TRBV2 and J is TRBJ1-2; D remains unclear. V was clipped by 4 bases and J by 5 bases, with 14 bases between them. This CDR3 comprises 14 residues. Germline V gene lookup returns CDR1 SNHLY and CDR2 FYNNEI. Written as DNA, the CDR3 is TGTGCCAGCAGTGGACGGGGAACCACGTATGGCTACACCTTC. Its protein is CASSGRGTTYGYTF.

The chain carries TRBV11-2 and TRBJ2-7, with D possibly TRBD1 on 5 matching bases. The ends were cut back, 1 base at V and 1 base at J, with 5 bases in the middle. CDR3 length: 13 residues. Germline CDR1 SGHAT, CDR2 FQNNGV. In DNA, the CDR3 is TGTGCCAGCAGCTTAGGACAGTCCTACGAGCAGTACTTC. This translates into CASSLGQSYEQYF. Complete variable domain (other parts from reference TRBV11-2 and TRBJ2-7): EAGVAQSPRYKIIEKRQSVAFWCNPISGHATLYWYQQILGQGPKLLIQFQNNGVVDDSQLPKDRFSAERLKGVDSTLKIQPAKLEDSAVYLCASSLGQSYEQYFGPGTRLTVT.

The chain carries TRBV15 and TRBJ2-4; D is ambiguous. The germline V gene encodes CDR1 LNHNV and CDR2 YYDKDF (reference sequence). The CDR3 extends over 15 amino acids. Trimming took 0 bases from V and 0 from J, leaving 6 bases between them. This CDR3 reads CATSRDLLAKNIQYF. DNA for the CDR3: TGTGCCACCAGCAGAGATCTACTAGCCAAAAACATTCAGTACTTC.

V usage is TRBV30 and J usage is TRBJ1-2, with 9 bases identical to TRBD1. Germline V gene lookup returns CDR1 GTSNPN and CDR2 SVGIG (reference sequence). Trimming removed 4 bases from V and 8 bases from J; junction bases left unmatched: 11. The CDR3 is 14 amino acids. CDR3 loop: CAWNRRDRVGGYTF. The CDR3 DNA sequence: TGTGCCTGGAATCGCCGGGACAGGGTGGGGGGCTACACCTTC. The full variable domain, in which reference TRBV30 and TRBJ1-2 provide the parts outside the CDR3, is SQTIHQWPATLVQPVGSPLSLECTVEGTSNPNLYWYRQAAGRGLQLLFYSVGIGQISSEVPQNLSASRPQDRQFILSSKKLLLSDSGFYLCAWNRRDRVGGYTFGSGTRLTVV.

The V call is TRBV9, the J call TRBJ2-1, with 11 nucleotides matching TRBD2. This CDR3 comprises 16 residues. The V segment lost 4 bases and the J segment 4 bases; nucleotides outside the gene matches: 7. Germline values: CDR1 SGDLS, CDR2 YYNGEE. The CDR3 DNA follows: TGTGCCAGCAGCTTGTCGGGACTAGCGGATTACAATGAGCAGTTCTTC. It encodes CASSLSGLADYNEQFF.